The clone carrying this T cell receptor (beta chain) was observed many times. TCRdb reprocessed the RT-PCR reads via MiXCR and lists one record per CDR3 protein. The repertoire holds almost 700,000 distinct CDR3 sequences, with approximately 15% as singletons. Germline V lookup: CDR1 DFQATT, CDR2 SNEGSKA (reference sequence). The CDR3 has 14 residues. V lost 4 bases and J 1 base, leaving 13 bases between the germline ends. The chain recombines TRBV20-1 with TRBJ2-5, with D perhaps TRBD1 or TRBD2 (5 bases each). The receptor was isolated from a female donor in good health, serving as a healthy control. The sequenced material came from memory CD4+ T cells from blood. The DNA of the CDR3 is TGCAGTGCTACTCCCCAGGGAGTCCAAGAGACCCAGTACTTC. It specifies CSATPQGVQETQYF.